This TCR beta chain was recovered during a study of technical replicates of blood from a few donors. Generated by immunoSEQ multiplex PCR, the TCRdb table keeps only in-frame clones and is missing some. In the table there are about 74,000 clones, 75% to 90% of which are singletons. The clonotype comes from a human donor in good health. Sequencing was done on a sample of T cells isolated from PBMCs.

CDR3 amino acids: CASRFSSGTGSSNYGYTF. In nucleotides, the CDR3 is TGCGCCAGCAGATTCTCCTCCGGGACAGGGAGCTCTAACTATGGCTACACCTTC. The rearrangement links TRBV5-1 to TRBJ1-2; 9 nucleotides line up with TRBD1. CDR1 and CDR2 from the germline V gene are SGHRS and YFSETQ. This CDR3 region has 18 residues. After removal of 5 bases from V and 0 bases from J, the junction contained 14 bases not matched to a gene.